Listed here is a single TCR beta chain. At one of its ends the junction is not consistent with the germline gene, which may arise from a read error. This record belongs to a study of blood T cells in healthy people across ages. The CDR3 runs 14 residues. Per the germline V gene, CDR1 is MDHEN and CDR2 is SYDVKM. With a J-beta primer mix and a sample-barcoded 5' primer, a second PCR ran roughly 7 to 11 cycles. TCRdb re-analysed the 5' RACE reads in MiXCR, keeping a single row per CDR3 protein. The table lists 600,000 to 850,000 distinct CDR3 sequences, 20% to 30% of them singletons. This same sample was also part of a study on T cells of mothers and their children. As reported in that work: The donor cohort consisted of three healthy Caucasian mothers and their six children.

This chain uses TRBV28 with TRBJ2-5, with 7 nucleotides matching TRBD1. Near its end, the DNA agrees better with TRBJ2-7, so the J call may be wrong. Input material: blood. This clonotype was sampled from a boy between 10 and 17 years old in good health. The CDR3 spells CANSLGGQSYEQYF. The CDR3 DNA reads TGTGCCAACAGTTTAGGGGGACAGAGCTACGAGCAGTACTTC.